These 25 T cell receptor beta chains came from one sample sequenced in a study of PD-1 blockade in mismatch repair-deficient tumors. Data came from immunoSEQ multiplex PCR; TCRdb stores just in-frame clones and leaves some out. The sample holds some 66,000 clones; about 91% are singletons and the top ten take approximately 15%. This material consisted of peripheral blood, taken 52 weeks after starting pembrolizumab. The receptors come from an adult with mismatch repair-deficient cancer.

V and J are TRBV9 and TRBJ2-7, with 9 bases that match TRBD1. CDR1 and CDR2 from the germline V gene are SGDLS and YYNGEE. This CDR3 is 22 amino acids long. Unmatched junction bases numbered 29, after V lost 6 bases and J lost 1 base. In DNA, the CDR3 is TGTGCCAGCACCACACCGGGACAGGGTCACCAAGTAAGGCGGGCCGAATCCTACGAGCAGTACTTC. Translating gives CASTTPGQGHQVRRAESYEQYF.

V is TRBV6-1 and J is TRBJ1-2; D is uncertain. Germline V lookup: CDR1 MNHNS, CDR2 SASEGT. The germline V and J ends were trimmed by 0 bases and 6 bases, with 14 bases remaining between them. The CDR3 is 15 amino acids. The CDR3 bases are TGTGCCAGCAGTGAAGCTATAATAAGACGGCATGGCTACACCTTC. Encoded protein: CASSEAIIRRHGYTF.

The chain carries TRBV25-1 and TRBJ2-7; 8 bases line up with TRBD1. The V gene end was trimmed by 4 bases and the J gene end by 2 bases; junction bases not matched to a gene: 7. CDR3 size: 15 residues. Germline-derived CDR1 and CDR2 are MGHDK and SYGVNS. CDR3 sequence: CASSGQGFGTYEQYF. The CDR3 bases are TGTGCCAGCAGTGGACAGGGGTTTGGCACCTACGAGCAGTACTTC.

This clone was found a few times. J is TRBJ2-7 and V is TRBV5-6, with unresolved D. The CDR3 runs to 12 residues. Trimming pared 3 bases from V and 0 bases from J, leaving 4 bases between. CDR1 and CDR2 from the germline V gene are SGHDT and YYEEEE. The CDR3 is CASSSFSYEQYF. The DNA of the CDR3 is TGTGCCAGCAGCTCCTTCTCCTACGAGCAGTACTTC.

This rearrangement joins TRBV11-2 to TRBJ1-4, with 7 bases identical to TRBD1. J was trimmed by 10 bases and V by 5 bases; bases with no gene match: 13. Germline V gene sequence: CDR1 SGHAT, CDR2 FQNNGV. The CDR3 extends over 15 amino acids. CDR3 loop: CASSRGHRGGGKLFF. The CDR3 DNA sequence: TGTGCCAGCAGCCGCGGGCACAGGGGTGGAGGAAAACTGTTTTTT.

The CDR3 is CAWSVTGGADTQYF. CDR3 coding DNA: TGTGCCTGGAGTGTAACAGGGGGCGCAGATACGCAGTATTTT. V is TRBV30 and J is TRBJ2-3; 9 bases agree with TRBD1. The CDR3 consists of 14 residues. Germline loops: CDR1 GTSNPN, CDR2 SVGIG (reference sequence). Trimming took 0 bases from V and 4 from J; bases not matched to a gene: 2.

This clone has a handful of counts. The chain has TRBV27 and TRBJ2-1; the D is unclear. V lost 8 bases and J lost 3, with 2 bases in between. In germline, CDR1 is MNHEY, CDR2 SMNVEV (reference sequence). The CDR3 is made up of 10 amino acids. The CDR3 nucleotides are TGTGCCAGCGGCTACAATGAGCAGTTCTTC. Protein sequence: CASGYNEQFF.

The V call is TRBV28, the J call TRBJ1-4; D uncertain. The CDR3 sequence is 14 residues long. V lost 5 bases, J lost 7 bases, and 14 bases lay in between. Germline V gene lookup returns CDR1 MDHEN and CDR2 SYDVKM. CDR3 region: CASSRGSRVEKLFF. CDR3 in DNA: TGTGCCAGCAGTCGGGGTTCTCGAGTTGAAAAACTGTTTTTT.

This chain uses TRBV7-2 with TRBJ1-1; 8 nucleotides match TRBD1. The CDR3 extends over 18 amino acids. With V trimmed by 1 base and J by 6 bases, 16 bases remained unmatched. Germline loops: CDR1 SGHTA, CDR2 FQGNSA. The CDR3 sequence is CASSLGGQVSSLWAEAFF. The CDR3 DNA reads TGTGCCAGCAGCTTAGGGGGACAGGTTAGTTCACTCTGGGCTGAAGCTTTCTTT.

This chain links TRBV11-3 with TRBJ2-7, with TRBD2 matching 7 bases. V lost 2 bases to trimming and J lost 5 bases; unmatched junction nucleotides: 21. The CDR3 runs 19 residues. CDR1 and CDR2 (germline): SGHNT, YENEEA. The CDR3 region has the DNA TGTGCCAGCAGCTTATACCCCGAGCTCCGACGGGTCCGGGAGGACGAGCAGTACTTC. It codes for CASSLYPELRRVREDEQYF.

V gene TRBV21-1 combines with J gene TRBJ2-4; the D segment call TRBD2 is taken from the table without a DNA check. TRBV21-1 is recorded as a pseudogene. CDR3 length equals 12 residues. The CDR3 coding sequence is TGTGCCAGCCCCCGGGCCAAAAACATTCAGTACTTC. Amino acids: CASPRAKNIQYF.

The chain combines TRBV11-2 with TRBJ2-7; 12 positions agree with TRBD1. V dropped 2 bases and J dropped 0; count of bases not matched to a gene: 8. Germline V gives CDR1 SGHAT, CDR2 FQNNGV. The CDR3 has 18 residues. Here the CDR3 reads CASSLMGQGALSSYEQYF. CDR3 nucleotide sequence: TGTGCCAGCAGCTTAATGGGACAGGGGGCGCTTTCCTCCTACGAGCAGTACTTC.

This chain uses TRBV10-3 with TRBJ2-1; D is unresolved. The germline V gene has CDR1 ENHRY and CDR2 SYGVKD. The length of the CDR3 is 17 residues. Trimming stripped 3 bases from V and 0 bases from J, with 15 bases between. CDR3 residues: CAISDIPTRSSYNEQFF. The CDR3 DNA reads TGTGCCATCAGTGACATCCCGACGCGGAGCTCCTACAATGAGCAGTTCTTC.

The chain links TRBV5-8 to TRBJ1-4; D unresolved. Per germline, CDR1 SGHTS and CDR2 YDEGEE. The CDR3 is 17 amino acids. Trimming stripped 4 bases from V and 6 bases from J, with 22 bases between. For the CDR3, the DNA is TGTGCCAGCAGCCAAGGGAGGGCAGCCCTTATATATGAAAAACTGTTTTTT. It is translated as CASSQGRAALIYEKLFF.

The chain recombines TRBV7-3 with TRBJ2-5; D might be TRBD1 or TRBD2, each matching 5 bases. The CDR3 has 15 amino acids. V was trimmed by 5 bases and J by 5 bases, leaving 18 bases between them. Looked up from germline, CDR1 is SGHTA and CDR2 is FQGTGA. CDR3 DNA: TGTGCCAGCAGCGCGATCGGACTCGAGGGGGAGACCCAGTACTTC. It yields the protein CASSAIGLEGETQYF.

The V gene is TRBV9, the J gene TRBJ2-5, with TRBD1 matching over 8 bases. V was clipped by 7 bases and J by 11 bases; unmatched bases: 19. CDR3 length: 15 residues. Germline CDR1 and CDR2: SGDLS and YYNGEE. In DNA form, the CDR3 reads TGTGCCAGCTCCCCCCGGGGACAGGCCGTTGAGGGGCAGTACTTC. It codes for CASSPRGQAVEGQYF.

The rearrangement links TRBV10-3 to TRBJ2-5; TRBD1 is a possible D gene (5 bases). V shed 3 bases and J shed 5 bases, with 7 bases lying between them. This CDR3 comprises 12 residues. Germline V gene sequence: CDR1 ENHRY, CDR2 SYGVKD. CDR3 residues: CAISERGETQYF. CDR3 bases: TGTGCCATCAGTGAAAGGGGCGAGACCCAGTACTTC.

This rearrangement joins TRBV6-5 to TRBJ2-7; the D is unclear. Trimming removed 5 bases from V and 2 bases from J, with 10 bases in between. Germline V gene lookup returns CDR1 MNHEY and CDR2 SVGAGI. The CDR3 is made up of 13 amino acids. CDR3 coding DNA: TGTGCCAGCAGTCGCCTGGCAGCCTACGAGCAGTACTTC. It is translated as CASSRLAAYEQYF.

The V gene is TRBV6-5, the J gene TRBJ2-1; a possible D gene is TRBD1 (5 bases). Germline V lookup: CDR1 MNHEY, CDR2 SVGAGI. V dropped 2 bases and J dropped 4 bases, with 9 bases sitting between them. CDR3 length: 14 residues. The CDR3 bases are TGTGCCAGCAGTTACAGGACACCATACAATGAGCAGTTCTTC. Protein: CASSYRTPYNEQFF.

This chain links TRBV5-4 with TRBJ2-1; D is perhaps TRBD1 (6 bases). Trimming shortened V by 4 bases and J by 3 bases, and 11 bases separated the two germline ends. Germline values: CDR1 SGHNT, CDR2 YYREEE (reference sequence). This CDR3 is 14 amino acids long. The CDR3 sequence: CASSLLQGYNEQFF. CDR3 in DNA: TGTGCCAGCAGCCTATTACAGGGCTACAATGAGCAGTTCTTC.

This rearrangement joins TRBV28 to TRBJ1-5; 9 bases map to TRBD1. The CDR3 is 15 residues long. Losses at the gene ends were 4 bases for V and 4 bases for J; bases not matched to a gene: 5. Germline CDR1 reads MDHEN; CDR2 reads SYDVKM. CDR3 loop: CASSYGTGKNQPQHF. The DNA of the CDR3 is TGTGCCAGCAGTTATGGGACAGGGAAGAATCAGCCCCAGCATTTT.

This chain connects TRBV5-8 to TRBJ1-5, with D unclear. Germline assignment: CDR1 SGHTS and CDR2 YDEGEE. V shed 2 bases and J shed 0 bases, with 6 bases lying between them. The CDR3 has 14 amino acids. This chain's CDR3 is CASSFGYSNQPQHF. The CDR3 DNA reads TGTGCCAGCAGCTTTGGATATAGCAATCAGCCCCAGCATTTT.

The rearrangement uses TRBV30 and TRBJ2-3, with 7 nucleotides matching TRBD1. V trimming: 5 bases; J trimming: 5 bases; junction bases outside the gene matches: 25. CDR1 and CDR2 from the germline V gene are GTSNPN and SVGIG (reference sequence). This CDR3 contains 19 residues. CDR3 DNA: TGTGCCTGGGGCTCAGGGGGAGCCGGGTCTTGGACCCTCAAAGATACGCAGTATTTT. This encodes CAWGSGGAGSWTLKDTQYF.

The chain couples TRBV4-3 to TRBJ2-6; 7 nucleotides align to TRBD1. Germline-derived CDR1 and CDR2 are LGHNA and YSLEER. The junction had 3 bases not matched to a gene; V was cut back by 4 bases and J by 0 bases. This CDR3 region has 16 residues. In DNA form, the CDR3 reads TGCGCCAGCAGCCGGACAGGAATCTCTGGGGCCAACGTCCTGACTTTC. This translates into CASSRTGISGANVLTF.

V usage is TRBV7-2 and J usage is TRBJ2-3; TRBD2 matches 7 bases. With 4 bases clipped from V and 4 bases from J, the junction kept 8 bases outside the gene matches. CDR1 is SGHTA, CDR2 FQGNSA, per germline. The CDR3 loop spans 15 amino acids. This CDR3 is CASSYRAGISDTQYF. The DNA of the CDR3 is TGTGCCAGCAGCTATCGAGCGGGAATTTCAGATACGCAGTATTTT.